These T cell receptor beta chains were read from a single sample in a study of cytomegalovirus exposure and HLA in healthy donors. Here immunoSEQ multiplex PCR was the method, and the copy in TCRdb shows in-frame clones only, minus some. The table includes about 200,000 clones, roughly 84% detected once. Input material: PBMCs. These receptors were obtained from a man aged 45 to 65 in good health and CMV-seronegative. CDR3s leave out the opening cysteine and the closing phenylalanine or tryptophan. The D gene is left open where the match is weak. Where a row states a size, it is once, few, many or the class of an expanded clone; other rows omit it.

cdr3_aa,j_call,d_call,v_call,clone_size
ASSLVLAGEQY,TRBJ2-7,-,TRBV7-9,-
ASSGLAGVRETQY,TRBJ2-5,TRBD2,TRBV11-2,-
ASSQESGDYGYT,TRBJ1-2,-,TRBV4-2,-
ASSPPGTGNTEAF,TRBJ1-1,TRBD1,TRBV28,-
AARGSTEAF,TRBJ1-1,TRBD1,TRBV28,-
ASSPLAGSGDTQY,TRBJ2-3,TRBD2,TRBV4-1,-
ATSRDLSGLAGAYEQY,TRBJ2-7,TRBD2,TRBV15,once
ATSGSFGEAF,TRBJ1-1,-,TRBV10-1,-
ASSRLDGDNSPLH,TRBJ1-6,-,TRBV4-2,-
ASSFRDSTLYEQY,TRBJ2-7,TRBD1,TRBV5-1,-
ASSWTAENTEAF,TRBJ1-1,-,TRBV28,-
ASSPLTRVQRGGTNEKLF,TRBJ1-4,-,TRBV18,-
ASSTSRAWDEQY,TRBJ2-7,-,TRBV7-9,-
ASSLYAGSKGSYEQY,TRBJ2-7,-,TRBV28,-
ASSHFSGKSTDTQY,TRBJ2-3,TRBD2,TRBV14,few
ASTPKSGGVSYEQY,TRBJ2-7,TRBD2,TRBV25-1,-
ASSARSSRGEKLF,TRBJ1-4,-,TRBV19,-
ASSTGGIQPQH,TRBJ1-5,-,TRBV2,-
ASRQVVTYNEQF,TRBJ2-1,-,TRBV2,-
ASSFGQQNIQY,TRBJ2-4,-,TRBV9,-
ASSYYGLAGVGEQF,TRBJ2-1,TRBD2,TRBV5-6,-
ASTPTSMFKETQY,TRBJ2-5,-,TRBV11-2,-
ASSLARSSYEQY,TRBJ2-7,-,TRBV7-2,-
ASSDGQLRVQPQH,TRBJ1-5,-,TRBV6-6,-
AWSLQGAVGYEQY,TRBJ2-7,TRBD1,TRBV30,few
ASSQDRVGNEQF,TRBJ2-1,-,TRBV4-1,once
ASSLEIGELF,TRBJ2-2,-,TRBV6-1,-
ASSSTYEQY,TRBJ2-7,-,TRBV5-1,-
ASSQQTSGSPHEQF,TRBJ2-1,TRBD2,TRBV14,-
ASSRPGSNTGELF,TRBJ2-2,-,TRBV5-4,-
ASSLAIRVRTGELF,TRBJ2-2,-,TRBV7-9,-
ASSEVGGGSTEAF,TRBJ1-1,-,TRBV6-1,-
ASSVESGIRHEQF,TRBJ2-1,TRBD2,TRBV9,-
ASSLVVAGGHNEQF,TRBJ2-1,TRBD2,TRBV7-9,-
ASRFDRAVTDTQY,TRBJ2-3,TRBD1,TRBV2,-
ASSLNRNPSTDTQY,TRBJ2-3,-,TRBV27,-
ASSPRVDSPLH,TRBJ1-6,-,TRBV9,-
ASSWGGGPYNEQF,TRBJ2-1,-,TRBV5-1,-
ASSTGTSYEQY,TRBJ2-7,TRBD2,TRBV27,-
ASSIPGGNPYNEQF,TRBJ2-1,-,TRBV19,-
ASSYSTSGHTDTQY,TRBJ2-3,TRBD2,TRBV6-5,once
ASSLAAGSSTDTQY,TRBJ2-3,-,TRBV5-1,once
ASSAYWTVTSGANVLT,TRBJ2-6,-,TRBV9,-
ASSSPGQGLVSYT,TRBJ1-2,TRBD1,TRBV28,-
ATSRDPQGAQYGYT,TRBJ1-2,TRBD1,TRBV15,-
AWSVTNSWY,TRBJ2-7,-,TRBV30,-
ASSPDRGTEAF,TRBJ1-1,TRBD1,TRBV6-6,few
ASSLGRPQH,TRBJ1-5,-,TRBV28,-
ASKQGARETQY,TRBJ2-5,TRBD1,TRBV27,-
ASTAGRLKMNTEAF,TRBJ1-1,-,TRBV19,-
ASSFTGGKSGNTIY,TRBJ1-3,TRBD1,TRBV7-9,-
ASSQGLYGLAGEGTY,TRBJ2-7,TRBD2,TRBV7-8,-
ASSYSGRAQETQY,TRBJ2-5,TRBD2,TRBV6-5,few